This T cell receptor (beta chain) was captured in a study of blood T cell repertoires in COVID-19. The cohort comprised adults aged about 18 to 90 years residing in about two dozen US areas. Cohorts were assigned according to the clinical history that participants reported. Donors in Cohort 3 counted as recovered after two negative PCRs, clearance, or symptom resolution. CDR1 is SNHLY, CDR2 FYNNEI, per germline. V dropped 4 bases and J dropped 6; count of bases not matched to a gene: 7. The CDR3 covers 16 residues. Profiling relied on immunoSEQ multiplex PCR, and the TCRdb table lists in-frame clones only, not all of them. This sample has a few hundred thousand clones, with approximately 83% found just once.

The sequence was collected from a woman between 25 and 40 years old who had recovered from COVID-19. Material: PBMCs or T cells enriched from blood (not recorded which). The chain couples TRBV2 to TRBJ2-1; 12 bases line up with TRBD2. The CDR3 DNA is TGTGCCAGCAGTGGATTGACTAGCGGGGGTAGCAATGAGCAGTTCTTC. Translated, it gives CASSGLTSGGSNEQFF.